This T cell receptor (beta chain) was profiled in a study of regulatory T cells in long-lasting Graves disease. The CDR3 runs 13 residues. CDR1 SQVTM and CDR2 ANQGSEA come from the germline V gene. Trimming removed 4 bases from V and 3 bases from J, with 10 bases in between. Relying on iRepertoire HTBI primers and Arm-PCR of CDR3 regions, the team built TCR beta libraries. TCRdb ran MiXCR on the multiplex PCR reads and lists one entry per CDR3 protein. The sample lists 550,000 to 650,000 distinct CDR3 sequences, 16% occurring once. Time point reported: newly diagnosed GD, antithyroid drugs for less than 3 months. PBMC-derived RNA was used for the TCR library. These sequences were also reported in another study, on T cells in Graves' hyperthyroidism and ophthalmopathy. That source adds: RT-PCR in the first round (using the HTBI primer set) targeted the TCR CDR3.

The material sequenced was peripheral blood mononuclear cells (PBMCs), taken at new diagnosis, from a patient treated with antithyroid drugs. The rearrangement joins TRBV29-1 to TRBJ1-5, with D hard to call. The sequence derives from a man aged 18 to 30 with Graves disease. In DNA, the CDR3 is TGCAGCGTTGTTGCAGGCGCCAATCAGCCCCAGCATTTT. It codes for CSVVAGANQPQHF.